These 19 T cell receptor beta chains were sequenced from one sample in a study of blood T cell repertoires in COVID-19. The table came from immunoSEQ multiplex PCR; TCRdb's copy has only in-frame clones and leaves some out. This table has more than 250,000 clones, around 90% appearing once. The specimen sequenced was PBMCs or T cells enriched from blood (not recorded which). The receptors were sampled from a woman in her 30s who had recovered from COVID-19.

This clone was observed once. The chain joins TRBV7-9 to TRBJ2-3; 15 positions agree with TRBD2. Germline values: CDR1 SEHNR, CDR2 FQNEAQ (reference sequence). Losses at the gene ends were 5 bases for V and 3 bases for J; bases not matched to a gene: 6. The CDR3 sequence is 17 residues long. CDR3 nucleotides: TGTGCCAGCAGCGAGGGGACTAGCGGGGGGAAAACAGATACGCAGTATTTT. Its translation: CASSEGTSGGKTDTQYF.

The CDR3 bases are TGCAGTGCTAGTGACAGGGGGGCTGGAAACACCATATATTTT. It yields the protein CSASDRGAGNTIYF. This rearrangement joins TRBV20-1 to TRBJ1-3, with 9 bases identical to TRBD1. Germline CDR1 reads DFQATT; CDR2 reads SNEGSKA (reference sequence). The ends lost 3 bases at V and 2 bases at J; junction bases unmatched: 2. This CDR3 has 14 amino acids.

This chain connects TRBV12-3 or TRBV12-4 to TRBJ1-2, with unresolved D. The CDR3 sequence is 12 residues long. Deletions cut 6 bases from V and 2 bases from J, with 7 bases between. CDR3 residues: CASRGENYGYTF. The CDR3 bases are TGTGCCAGCAGGGGAGAGAACTATGGCTACACCTTC.

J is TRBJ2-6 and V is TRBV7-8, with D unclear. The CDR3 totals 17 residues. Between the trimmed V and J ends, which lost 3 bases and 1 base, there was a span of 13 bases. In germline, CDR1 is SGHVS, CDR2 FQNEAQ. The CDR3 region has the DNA TGTGCCAGCAGCTTTGTCCCCCTATCATCTGGGGCCAACGTCCTGACTTTC. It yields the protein CASSFVPLSSGANVLTF.

DNA for the CDR3: TGTGCCAGCCCAGGGCCGGGGACAGGGGGCACCTATGGCTACACCTTC. This sequence encodes CASPGPGTGGTYGYTF. The rearrangement links TRBV2 to TRBJ1-2; 12 nucleotides match TRBD1. Germline V gene sequence: CDR1 SNHLY, CDR2 FYNNEI. V shed 8 bases and J 4 bases; nucleotides not matched to a gene: 11. The CDR3 runs to 16 residues.

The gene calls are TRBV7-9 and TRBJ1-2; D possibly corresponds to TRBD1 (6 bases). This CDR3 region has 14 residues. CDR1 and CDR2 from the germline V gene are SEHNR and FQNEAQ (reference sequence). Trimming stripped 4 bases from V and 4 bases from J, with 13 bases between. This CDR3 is CASSSTGSGYGYTF. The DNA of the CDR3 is TGTGCCAGCAGCTCAACAGGGTCGGGCTATGGCTACACCTTC.

The CDR3 DNA reads TGTGCCAGCTCGCCCGACAGGGGCGAGCAGTACTTC. Residues: CASSPDRGEQYF. J is TRBJ2-7 and V is TRBV18; TRBD1 matches at 8 bases. J lost 6 bases, V lost 6 bases, and 4 bases had no gene match. Germline CDR1 KGHSH, CDR2 LQKENI. This CDR3 is built from 12 residues. Together with reference TRBV18 and TRBJ2-7, the CDR3 gives the full variable domain: NAGVMQNPRHLVRRRGQEARLRCSPMKGHSHVYWYRQLPEEGLKFMVYLQKENIIDESGMPKERFSAEFPKEGPSILRIQQVVRGDSAAYFCASSPDRGEQYFGPGTRLTVT.

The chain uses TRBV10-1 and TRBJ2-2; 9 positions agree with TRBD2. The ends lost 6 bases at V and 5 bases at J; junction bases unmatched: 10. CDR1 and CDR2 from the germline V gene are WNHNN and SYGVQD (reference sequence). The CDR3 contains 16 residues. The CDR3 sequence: CASSPPSGGRTGELFF. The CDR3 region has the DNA TGCGCCAGCAGCCCCCCAAGCGGGGGGCGGACCGGGGAGCTGTTTTTT.

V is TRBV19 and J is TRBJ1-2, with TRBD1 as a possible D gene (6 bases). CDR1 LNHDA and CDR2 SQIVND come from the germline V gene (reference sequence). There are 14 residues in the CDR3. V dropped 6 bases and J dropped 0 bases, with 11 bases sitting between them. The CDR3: CASSLRDTNYGYTF. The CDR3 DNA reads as TGTGCCAGTAGCCTCCGGGACACTAACTATGGCTACACCTTC.

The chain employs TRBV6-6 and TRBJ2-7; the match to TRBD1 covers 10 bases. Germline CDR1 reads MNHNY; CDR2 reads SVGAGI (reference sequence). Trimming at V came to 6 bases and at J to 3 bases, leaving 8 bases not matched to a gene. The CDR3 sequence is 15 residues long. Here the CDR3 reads CASSTPDRGVYEQYF. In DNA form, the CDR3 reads TGTGCCAGCAGCACCCCGGACAGGGGGGTCTACGAGCAGTACTTC.

This chain's CDR3 is CASSEPMLRTEAFF. The CDR3 nucleotides are TGTGCCAGCAGCGAGCCAATGCTGAGGACTGAAGCTTTCTTT. The V and J genes are TRBV11-2 and TRBJ1-1; D unresolved. The germline V and J ends were trimmed by 5 bases and 5 bases, with 15 bases remaining between them. Germline values: CDR1 SGHAT, CDR2 FQNNGV. The CDR3 totals 14 residues.

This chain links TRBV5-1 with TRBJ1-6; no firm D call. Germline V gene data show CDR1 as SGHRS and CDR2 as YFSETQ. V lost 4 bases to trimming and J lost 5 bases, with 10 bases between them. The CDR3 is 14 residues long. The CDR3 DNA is TGCGCCAGCAGCCCCGCCTTAGATAATTCACCCCTCCACTTT. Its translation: CASSPALDNSPLHF.

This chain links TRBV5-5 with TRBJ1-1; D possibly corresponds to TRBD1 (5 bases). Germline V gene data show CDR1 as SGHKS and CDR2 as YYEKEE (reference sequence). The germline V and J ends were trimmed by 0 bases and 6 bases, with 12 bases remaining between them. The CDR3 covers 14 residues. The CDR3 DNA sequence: TGTGCCAGCAGCTTGGTGGGGGGTTTAGCTGAAGCTTTCTTT. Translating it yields CASSLVGGLAEAFF.

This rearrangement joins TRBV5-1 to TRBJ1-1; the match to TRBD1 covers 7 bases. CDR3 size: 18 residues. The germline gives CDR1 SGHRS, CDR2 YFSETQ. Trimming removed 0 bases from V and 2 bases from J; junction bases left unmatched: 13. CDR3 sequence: CASSLDTLQGRLNTEAFF. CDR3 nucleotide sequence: TGCGCCAGCAGCTTGGACACGTTACAGGGGCGCCTTAACACTGAAGCTTTCTTT.

The CDR3 reads CASSPQSGGVGNEQFF. In DNA, the CDR3 is TGTGCCAGCAGCCCCCAGAGCGGGGGTGTCGGCAATGAGCAGTTCTTC. The chain couples TRBV7-2 to TRBJ2-1, with TRBD2 matching 8 bases. Trimming took 5 bases from V and 6 from J; bases not matched to a gene: 12. Germline V lookup: CDR1 SGHTA, CDR2 FQGNSA. The CDR3 is 16 residues long.

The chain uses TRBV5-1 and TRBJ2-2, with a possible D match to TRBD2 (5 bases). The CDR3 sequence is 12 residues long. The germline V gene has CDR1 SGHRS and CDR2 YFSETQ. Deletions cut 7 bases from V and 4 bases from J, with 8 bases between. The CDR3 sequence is CASRLATGELFF. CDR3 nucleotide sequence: TGCGCCAGCCGCCTAGCCACCGGGGAGCTGTTTTTT.

The CDR3 coding sequence is TGTGCCAGCAGTTTCGGGGTGGGAAAACTGTTTTTT. It is translated as CASSFGVGKLFF. The gene calls are TRBV12-3 or TRBV12-4 and TRBJ1-4, with D uncertain. Between the trimmed V and J ends, which lost 3 bases and 10 bases, there was a span of 9 bases. CDR3 length: 12 residues.

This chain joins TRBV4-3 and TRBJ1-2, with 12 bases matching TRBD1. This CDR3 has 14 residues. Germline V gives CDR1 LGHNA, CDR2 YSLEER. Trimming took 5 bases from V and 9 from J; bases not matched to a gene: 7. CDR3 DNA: TGCGCCAGCAGCAGACGGGGACAGGGGGCGAGCTACACCTTC. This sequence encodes CASSRRGQGASYTF.

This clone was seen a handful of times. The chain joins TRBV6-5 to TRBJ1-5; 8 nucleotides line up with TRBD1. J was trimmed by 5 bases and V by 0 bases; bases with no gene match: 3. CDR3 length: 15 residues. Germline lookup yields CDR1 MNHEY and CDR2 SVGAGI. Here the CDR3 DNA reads TGTGCCAGCAGTTACTCAGCAGGGGGCCATCAGCCCCAGCATTTT. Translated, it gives CASSYSAGGHQPQHF.